This T cell receptor (beta chain) was identified in a study of cytomegalovirus exposure and HLA in healthy donors. In the PCR, 60 Vbeta and 13 Jbeta primers were used. Using immunoSEQ multiplex PCR, the repertoire was profiled, and TCRdb retains in-frame clones only, with some absent. This sample has about 140,000 clones, with roughly 88% found just once. The TCR comes from a woman in her thirties or forties in good health and CMV-seronegative. Sequencing was performed on PBMCs.

The CDR3 DNA reads TGTGCCAGCAGCCCTACGGGGGCCAAAAACATTCAGTACTTC. It yields the protein CASSPTGAKNIQYF. The gene calls are TRBV4-2 and TRBJ2-4, with D possibly TRBD2 on 5 matching bases. Germline V CDR1 and CDR2: LGHNA, YNFKEQ. The V and J ends lost 4 bases and 1 base respectively, with 8 bases between them. The length of the CDR3 is 14 residues.